The 8 T cell receptor beta chains in this list originate from one sample, sequenced in a study of T-cell reconstitution after alpha-beta-depleted transplantation in children. For TCRbeta, the library was prepared with unique molecular identifiers. In TCRdb, the PCR reads were re-called with MiXCR into one record per CDR3 protein. Of 350,000 to 500,000 distinct CDR3 sequences in the sample, 43% were seen once. The sample was PBMCs, taken before TCRalphabeta/CD19-depleted stem cell transplant. The receptors derive from a girl aged 2 to 9 with aplastic anemia, due to receive a stem cell transplant.

The chain joins TRBV15 to TRBJ2-1; D not resolved. The V end was cut by 0 bases, the J end by 1 base, with 7 bases between. The CDR3 loop spans 15 amino acids. Germline V gene data show CDR1 as LNHNV and CDR2 as YYDKDF (reference sequence). DNA for the CDR3: TGTGCCACCAGCAGAGATAGAGGTTCCTACAATGAGCAGTTCTTC. Protein product: CATSRDRGSYNEQFF. The entire variable domain, with the rest obtained from reference TRBV15 and TRBJ2-1, is as follows: DAMVIQNPRYQVTQFGKPVTLSCSQTLNHNVMYWYQQKSSQAPKLLFHYYDKDFNNEADTPDNFQSRRPNTSFCFLDIRSPGLGDTAMYLCATSRDRGSYNEQFFGPGTRLTVL.

The rearrangement joins TRBV6-1 to TRBJ1-6, with a possible D match to TRBD1 (6 bases). CDR1 is MNHNS, CDR2 SASEGT, per germline. The CDR3 sequence is 14 residues long. The germline V and J ends were trimmed by 6 bases and 10 bases, with 16 bases remaining between them. CDR3 in DNA: TGTGCCAGCAGCCCGGGACAATCGATGTCACCCCTCCACTTT. It translates to CASSPGQSMSPLHF.

This clonotype was counted only a few times. The V and J genes are TRBV7-2 and TRBJ2-3; the D gene is possibly TRBD2 (5 bases). Deletions cut 3 bases from V and 2 bases from J, with 9 bases between. CDR1 is SGHTA, CDR2 FQGNSA, per germline. CDR3 length: 14 amino acids. The CDR3 region is CASSLWETTDTQYF. The DNA for the CDR3 is TGTGCCAGCAGCTTGTGGGAGACCACAGATACGCAGTATTTT.

The rearrangement links TRBV28 to TRBJ2-2; D is unresolved. Per germline, CDR1 MDHEN and CDR2 SYDVKM. V was pared by 2 bases and J by 6 bases, with 16 bases between. There are 16 residues in the CDR3. The CDR3 DNA is TGTGCCAGCAGTTTAGTAGGCCGAAAATTACCCGGGGAGCTGTTTTTT. Protein sequence: CASSLVGRKLPGELFF.

This clonotype was detected only a few times. The J gene is TRBJ1-1, the V gene TRBV7-8; D unclear. Germline V gene sequence: CDR1 SGHVS, CDR2 FQNEAQ. V lost 8 bases, J lost 1 base, and 17 bases lay in between. This CDR3 is 15 amino acids long. CDR3 DNA sequence: TGTGCCAGCCTTTCGTCCGGGAACTCGAACACTGAAGCTTTCTTT. Its protein is CASLSSGNSNTEAFF.

This clonotype was detected a few times. V and J are TRBV4-3 and TRBJ2-6, with D possibly TRBD1 on 5 matching bases. This CDR3 spans 13 amino acids. Germline-derived CDR1 and CDR2 are LGHNA and YSLEER. Trimming cost V 4 bases and J 12 bases, with 13 bases left between them. The CDR3 bases are TGCGCCAGCAGCCGCACTCAGGGAAGCGTCCTGACTTTC. Translation: CASSRTQGSVLTF.

The chain joins TRBV15 to TRBJ2-5, with 12 bases lining up with TRBD2. There are 15 residues in the CDR3. V lost 1 base, J lost 5 bases, and 2 bases stayed unmatched. Germline-derived CDR1 and CDR2 are LNHNV and YYDKDF (reference sequence). This CDR3 is CATSRATSGGETQYF. The CDR3 nucleotides are TGTGCCACCAGCAGAGCGACTAGCGGGGGCGAGACCCAGTACTTC.

This clonotype was seen a few times. The V and J genes are TRBV5-1 and TRBJ2-1; D remains ambiguous. The CDR3 extends over 15 amino acids. Germline values: CDR1 SGHRS, CDR2 YFSETQ. Trimming removed 2 bases at V and 0 bases at J, with 9 bases between. DNA of the CDR3: TGCGCCAGCAGCTTTAACTTGGACTCCTACAATGAGCAGTTCTTC. It is translated as CASSFNLDSYNEQFF.